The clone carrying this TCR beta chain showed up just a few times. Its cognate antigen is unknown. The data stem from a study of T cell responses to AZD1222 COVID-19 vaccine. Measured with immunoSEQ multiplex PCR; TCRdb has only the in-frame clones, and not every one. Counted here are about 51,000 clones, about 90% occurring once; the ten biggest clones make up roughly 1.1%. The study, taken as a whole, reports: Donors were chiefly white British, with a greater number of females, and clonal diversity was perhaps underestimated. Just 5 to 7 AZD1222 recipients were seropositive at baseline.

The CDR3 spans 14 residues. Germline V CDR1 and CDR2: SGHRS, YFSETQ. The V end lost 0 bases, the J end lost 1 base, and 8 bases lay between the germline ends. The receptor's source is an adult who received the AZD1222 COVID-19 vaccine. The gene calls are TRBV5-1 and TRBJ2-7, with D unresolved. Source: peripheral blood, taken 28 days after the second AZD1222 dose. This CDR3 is CASSLDFGSYEQYF. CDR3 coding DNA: TGCGCCAGCAGCTTGGATTTTGGGTCCTACGAGCAGTACTTC.